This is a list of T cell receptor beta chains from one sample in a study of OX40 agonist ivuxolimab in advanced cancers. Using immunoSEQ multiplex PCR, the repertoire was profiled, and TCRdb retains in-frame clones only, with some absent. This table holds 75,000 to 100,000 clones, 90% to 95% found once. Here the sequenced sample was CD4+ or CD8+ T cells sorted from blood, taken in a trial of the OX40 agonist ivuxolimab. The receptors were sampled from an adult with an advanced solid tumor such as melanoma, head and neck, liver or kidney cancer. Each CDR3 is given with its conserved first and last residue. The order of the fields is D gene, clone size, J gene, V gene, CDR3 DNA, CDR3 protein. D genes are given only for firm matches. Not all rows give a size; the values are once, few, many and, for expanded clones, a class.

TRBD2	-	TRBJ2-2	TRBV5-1	TGCGCCAGCAGCTTGGGACTAGCGCCGACCGGGGAGCTGTTTTTT	CASSLGLAPTGELFF
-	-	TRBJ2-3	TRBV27	TGTGCCAGCAGCCTAACAGGGAGCACAGATACGCAGTATTTT	CASSLTGSTDTQYF
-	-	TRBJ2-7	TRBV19	TGTGCCAGTAGTATTGGGGCCGGGATGGAGCAGTACTTC	CASSIGAGMEQYF
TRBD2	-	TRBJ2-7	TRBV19	TGTGCCAGTGAGGGCGGGGGACTAGCGGGAGGCAGCGAGCAGTACTTC	CASEGGGLAGGSEQYF
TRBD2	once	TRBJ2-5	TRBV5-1	TGCGCCAGCCGCCACTACCTGGACGGGGGGGAGACCCAGTACTTC	CASRHYLDGGETQYF
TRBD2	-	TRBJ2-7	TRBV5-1	TGCGCCAGCAGGACTAGCGGGATCGACGAGCAGTACTTC	CASRTSGIDEQYF
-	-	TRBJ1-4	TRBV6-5	TGTGCCAGCAGTTACGGGACGACTAATGAAAAACTGTTTTTT	CASSYGTTNEKLFF
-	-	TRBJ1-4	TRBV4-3	TGCGCCAGCAGCCAAGCGACGGCAACTAATGAAAAACTGTTTTTT	CASSQATATNEKLFF
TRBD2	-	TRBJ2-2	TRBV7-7	TGTGCCAGCAGCTTAGTAACGGGACCGGGGGGTACCGGGGAGCTGTTTTTT	CASSLVTGPGGTGELFF
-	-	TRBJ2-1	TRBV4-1	TGCGCCAGCAGCCCCCCGGAGTCGAGCTCCTACAATGAGCAGTTCTTC	CASSPPESSSYNEQFF
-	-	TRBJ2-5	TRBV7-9	TGTGCCAGCAGCTTCGGGGAATCCCAAGAGACCCAGTACTTC	CASSFGESQETQYF
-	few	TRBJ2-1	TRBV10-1	TGCGCCAGCAGTGATCTGTCCTACAATGAGCAGTTCTTC	CASSDLSYNEQFF
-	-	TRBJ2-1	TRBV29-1	TGCAGCGTTGCGGTGGGATCCTACAATGAGCAGTTCTTC	CSVAVGSYNEQFF
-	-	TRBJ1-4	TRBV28	TGTGCCAGCAGTTTGGGGGGGAATGAAAAACTGTTTTTT	CASSLGGNEKLFF
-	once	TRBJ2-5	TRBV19	TGTGCCAGTAGTACCATGGGACTCGGCGCTCAAGAGACCCAGTACTTC	CASSTMGLGAQETQYF
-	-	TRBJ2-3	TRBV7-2	TGTGCCAGCAGCCCGCAGGGTTCCCCAAGCACAGATACGCAGTATTTT	CASSPQGSPSTDTQYF
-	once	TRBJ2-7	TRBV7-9	TGTGCCAGCAGCCCCTTTTTGGCAGGGGCGCAGTACTTC	CASSPFLAGAQYF
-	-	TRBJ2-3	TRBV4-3	TGCGCCAGCAGCCAAGATCGATACGTGGGGGATACGCAGTATTTT	CASSQDRYVGDTQYF
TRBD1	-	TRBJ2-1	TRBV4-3	TGCGCCAGCAGCCATGGCGACAGGGGGCGAGGAGGGTCCTACAATGAGCAGTTCTTC	CASSHGDRGRGGSYNEQFF
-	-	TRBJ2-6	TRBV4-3	TGCGCCAGCAGCCGACAACGGGGATCCTCTGGGGCCAACGTCCTGACTTTC	CASSRQRGSSGANVLTF
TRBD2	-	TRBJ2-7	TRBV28	TGTGCCAGCGAGACTAGCGAAACGGAGCAGTACTTC	CASETSETEQYF
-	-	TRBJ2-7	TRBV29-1	TGCAGCGTCAGGACAGTCTCCTACGAGCAGTACTTC	CSVRTVSYEQYF
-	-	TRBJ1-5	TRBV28	TGTGCCAGCAGTTCGGCAGATAGCAATCAGCCCCAGCATTTT	CASSSADSNQPQHF
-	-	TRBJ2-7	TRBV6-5	TGTGCCAGCAGTTCTGTCGGGACAAACTACGAGCAGTACTTC	CASSSVGTNYEQYF
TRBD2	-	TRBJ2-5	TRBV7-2	TGTGCCAGCAGCTTAGGGACTAGCTCGGGGGAGACCCAGTACTTC	CASSLGTSSGETQYF
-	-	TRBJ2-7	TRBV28	TGTGCCAGCTTAGACAGGACCCGATCCTACGAGCAGTACTTC	CASLDRTRSYEQYF
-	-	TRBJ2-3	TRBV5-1	TGCGCCAGCACCACGGGACTTATCACAGATACGCAGTATTTT	CASTTGLITDTQYF
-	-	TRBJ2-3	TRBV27	TGTGCCAGCAGGAGGCGGGAAACTAGCACAGATACGCAGTATTTT	CASRRRETSTDTQYF
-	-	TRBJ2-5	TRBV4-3	TGCGCCAGCAGCCAAGATTCGAAGACCCAGTACTTC	CASSQDSKTQYF
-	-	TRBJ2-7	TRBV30	TGTGCCTGGAGTGTAACGGACTACACGGGGATGGTGTCGTACTTC	CAWSVTDYTGMVSYF
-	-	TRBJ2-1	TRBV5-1	TGCGCCAGCAGCTTGCAGGTTTACAATGAGCAGTTCTTC	CASSLQVYNEQFF
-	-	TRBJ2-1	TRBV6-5	TGTGCCACCCATAGCGGCGCTGAGCAGTTCTTC	CATHSGAEQFF
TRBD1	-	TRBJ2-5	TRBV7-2	TGTGCCAGCAGCGGTCGGACAGGGTACGGCGAGACCCAGTACTTC	CASSGRTGYGETQYF
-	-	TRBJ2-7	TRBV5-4	TGTGCCAGGGAAGCGACAGGGAGGTATGGCGAGCAGTACTTC	CAREATGRYGEQYF
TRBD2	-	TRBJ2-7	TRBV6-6	TGTGCCAGCAGTTACCGAAGCGGGAGCTACGAGCAGTACTTC	CASSYRSGSYEQYF
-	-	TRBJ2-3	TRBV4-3	TGCGCCAGCAGCCAAAGGAGAGTAAATACGCAGTATTTT	CASSQRRVNTQYF
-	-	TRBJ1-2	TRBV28	TGTGCCAGCAGTTTATGGGGGGATGCTTGGGGCTACACCTTC	CASSLWGDAWGYTF
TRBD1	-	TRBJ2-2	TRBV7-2	TGTGCCAGCAGCATGGGACAGGGTAATTCCGGGGAGCTGTTTTTT	CASSMGQGNSGELFF
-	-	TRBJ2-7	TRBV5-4	TGTGCCAGCAGCACATGGAGAGAGCCCTACGAGCAGTACTTC	CASSTWREPYEQYF
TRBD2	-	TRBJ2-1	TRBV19	TGTGCCAATAGTAGTAGCGGGAGTTCCAATGAGCAGTTCTTC	CANSSSGSSNEQFF
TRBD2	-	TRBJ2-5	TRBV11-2	TGTGCCAGCAGCTTAGGGGTAGCGGGAGGACAAGAGACCCAGTACTTC	CASSLGVAGGQETQYF
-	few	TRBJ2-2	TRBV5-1	TGCGCCAGCAGCTTGGTCCGGCGGGAAACCGGGGAGCTGTTTTTT	CASSLVRRETGELFF
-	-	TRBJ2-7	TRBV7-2	TGTGCCAGCAGCTTAGAGAGGGGGAGCTCCTACGAGCAGTACTTC	CASSLERGSSYEQYF
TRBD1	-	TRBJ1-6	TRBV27	TGTGCCAGCAGCACCGGGACAGGTTCCTATAATTCACCCCTCCACTTT	CASSTGTGSYNSPLHF
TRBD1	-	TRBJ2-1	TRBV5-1	TGCGCCAGCAGCCCGGGACAGGGAGGGTACAATGAGCAGTTCTTC	CASSPGQGGYNEQFF
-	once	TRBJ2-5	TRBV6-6	TGTGCCAGCACTCACCTGGGGGGCAGAGAAGAGACCCAGTACTTC	CASTHLGGREETQYF
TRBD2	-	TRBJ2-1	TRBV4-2	TGTGCCAGCAGCCAAGAGCCTAGCGGGAGCTCCTACAATGAGCAGTTCTTC	CASSQEPSGSSYNEQFF
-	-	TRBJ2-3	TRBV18	TGTGCCAGCTCACCACGGAACACAGATACGCAGTATTTT	CASSPRNTDTQYF
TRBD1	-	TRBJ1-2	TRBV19	TGTGCCAGTAGTGTGACAGGGGAGGATGTCTATGGCTACACCTTC	CASSVTGEDVYGYTF